The 17 T cell receptor beta chains presented below share a single source sample, sequenced in a study of post-analysis software for immune sequencing data (dated by TCRdb to between 2014 and 2016). The paper as a whole reports these results and caveats: Patients showed significantly higher frequencies than controls for 4 or 5 TRBV segments, among them TRBV5-6, TRBV5-1 and TRBV20-1.

The library was built by means of PCR. The sample was run on an Illumina HiSeq 2500. Unique molecular identifiers were incorporated into TCR beta cDNA libraries to reduce PCR and sequencing biases. The raw public reads went through TCRdb reprocessing: fastp at Q25, MiXCR clone calling, in-frame beta chains kept. Identical CDR3 protein sequences are pooled into one entry, listed with their most common genes and DNA. For this sample there are around 260,000 distinct CDR3 sequences; around 34% appear just once. Approximately 4.6% of the sample rests with the top ten. For these receptors, no antigen is known. Sequenced material: blood. These receptors were collected from a girl aged 10-17 years with multiple sclerosis.

This clonotype appeared once. The gene calls are TRBV14 and TRBJ1-1; TRBD1 might be the D (5 bases). The V gene's germline CDR1 is SGHDN and CDR2 FVKESK. The CDR3 is 15 residues long. V was shortened by 1 base and J by 0 bases, with 9 bases between the two germline ends. In DNA form, the CDR3 reads TGTGCCAGCAGCCAAGCTACACAGGTGAACACTGAAGCTTTCTTT. It codes for CASSQATQVNTEAFF.

For this clonotype: A junction boundary mismatches the germline segment, possibly from a read error. The chain employs TRBV7-9 and TRBJ1-2; D gene unclear. The germline V gene has CDR1 SEHNR and CDR2 FQNEAQ (reference sequence). This CDR3 is built from 13 residues. CDR3 loop: CASSPYSDYGYTF. Here the CDR3 DNA reads TGTGCCAGCAGCCCATACAGTGACTACGGCTACACCTTC.

The V call is TRBV20-1, the J call TRBJ2-1; D might be TRBD1 (6 bases). The CDR3 loop spans 15 amino acids. V lost 0 bases and J lost 2, with 11 bases in between. Per the germline V gene, CDR1 is DFQATT and CDR2 is SNEGSKA (reference sequence). This CDR3 reads CSARDAGQPYNEQFF. CDR3 nucleotide sequence: TGCAGTGCTAGAGATGCCGGACAGCCCTACAATGAGCAGTTCTTC.

The V gene is TRBV6-1, the J gene TRBJ2-7, with TRBD1 matching over 7 bases. V shed 7 bases, J shed 2 bases, and the junction held 11 bases outside the gene matches. The CDR3 consists of 15 residues. Germline CDR1 reads MNHNS; CDR2 reads SASEGT. The CDR3, as DNA: TGTGCCAGCACCTTAGGACAGGAGCGTACCTACGAGCAGTACTTC. Amino acids: CASTLGQERTYEQYF.

This clonotype was counted ten times or more. CDR3 sequence reads: CSASGRNEQFF. The CDR3 DNA follows: TGCAGTGCTAGTGGTCGCAATGAGCAGTTCTTC. The chain has TRBV20-1 and TRBJ2-1; unclear D gene. V dropped 3 bases and J dropped 6 bases, with 6 bases sitting between them. The CDR3 has 11 amino acids. Germline V gene sequence: CDR1 DFQATT, CDR2 SNEGSKA (reference sequence).

This clonotype came up a few times. The chain uses TRBV29-1 and TRBJ1-2; TRBD1 matches 7 bases. The J segment lost 0 bases and the V segment lost 6 bases, leaving 4 bases of the junction unmatched. Looked up from germline, CDR1 is SQVTM and CDR2 is ANQGSEA. This CDR3 comprises 13 residues. CDR3 DNA sequence: TGCAGCGTACGACAGGGAACTAACTATGGCTACACCTTC. Amino acid sequence: CSVRQGTNYGYTF.

This clonotype was counted many times. The chain recombines TRBV29-1 with TRBJ1-2; a weak D match, TRBD1 (6 bases). The length of the CDR3 is 12 residues. In germline, CDR1 is SQVTM, CDR2 ANQGSEA. Trimming pared 2 bases from V and 9 bases from J, leaving 13 bases between. In DNA, the CDR3 is TGCAGCGTTGAACCAGGGGAGGTTCGCTACACCTTC. The encoded protein is CSVEPGEVRYTF.

Ten or more counts support this clonotype. This chain links TRBV6-2 or TRBV6-3 with TRBJ1-2; maybe TRBD1 (6 bases). The CDR3 length is 15 residues. Germline V gene sequence: CDR1 MNHEY, CDR2 SVGEGT. V was clipped by 0 bases and J by 3 bases, with 11 bases between them. The CDR3 DNA follows: TGTGCCAGCAGTTACTCCGACAGGACCTACTATGGCTACACCTTC. It yields the protein CASSYSDRTYYGYTF.

CDR3 sequence: CATSREGREEAFF. The CDR3 DNA reads TGTGCCACCAGCAGAGAGGGACGGGAGGAAGCTTTCTTT. This rearrangement joins TRBV15 to TRBJ1-1, with D perhaps TRBD1 (5 bases). This CDR3 has 13 amino acids. Germline CDR1 is LNHNV and CDR2 is YYDKDF (reference sequence). Trimming left V 0 bases short and J 8 bases short, with 10 bases between. The full variable domain, rest sourced from reference TRBV15 and TRBJ1-1, is DAMVIQNPRYQVTQFGKPVTLSCSQTLNHNVMYWYQQKSSQAPKLLFHYYDKDFNNEADTPDNFQSRRPNTSFCFLDIRSPGLGDTAMYLCATSREGREEAFFGQGTRLTVV.

This clonotype was detected only a few times. The gene calls are TRBV6-1 and TRBJ2-2; 10 nucleotides align to TRBD1. V shed 3 bases and J 4 bases; nucleotides not matched to a gene: 8. Germline assignment: CDR1 MNHNS and CDR2 SASEGT. This CDR3 comprises 17 residues. The CDR3 is CASSERWTGGTTGELFF. The CDR3 nucleotides are TGTGCCAGCAGTGAGCGTTGGACAGGGGGTACCACCGGGGAGCTGTTTTTT.

This clonotype was observed at least ten times. This chain links TRBV3-1 with TRBJ2-5; 13 bases agree with TRBD2. The length of the CDR3 is 16 residues. Germline loops: CDR1 LGHDT, CDR2 YNNKEL (reference sequence). Losses at the gene ends were 4 bases for V and 5 bases for J; bases not matched to a gene: 7. CDR3 coding DNA: TGTGCCAGCAGCCCCGGACTAGCGGGAGAGTCTGAGACCCAGTACTTC. Translation gives CASSPGLAGESETQYF.

Of note for this clonotype: Being one base from a much bigger clone, this may be a read error. The chain recombines TRBV6-5 with TRBJ1-5, with TRBD1 identical over 7 bases. From germline, CDR1 is MNHEY and CDR2 SVGAGI. CDR3 length equals 15 residues. The CDR3 DNA sequence: TGTACCAGCAGCGAATGGACAGGAAAGGGTCAGCCCCAGCATTTT. Translated, it gives CTSSEWTGKGQPQHF.

To note about this clonotype: A much larger clone differs from this one at a single base, so this may be a read error. The chain couples TRBV25-1 to TRBJ1-2, with D possibly TRBD1 on 5 matching bases. V lost 4 bases and J 7 bases, leaving 16 bases between the germline ends. This CDR3 has 14 residues. Germline values: CDR1 MGHDK, CDR2 SYGVNS. Here the CDR3 DNA reads TGTGCCAGCAGTGGTCGGGGCAGGGTTCTTGGCTACACCTTC. Translation gives CASSGRGRVLGYTF.

This clonotype showed up many times. This chain uses TRBV6-6 with TRBJ1-5, with D perhaps matching TRBD1 (5 bases). CDR1 is MNHNY, CDR2 SVGAGI, per germline (reference sequence). The CDR3 is 15 residues long. Deletions cut 0 bases from V and 5 bases from J, with 11 bases between. CDR3 bases: TGTGCCAGCAGTTACTCGGCACGGGGCCATCAGCCCCAGCATTTT. Residues: CASSYSARGHQPQHF.

V gene TRBV28 combines with J gene TRBJ2-5, with 13 bases aligning to TRBD2. V gave up 6 bases and J gave up 5 bases; unmatched junction bases: 6. The CDR3 has 15 residues. The germline gives CDR1 MDHEN, CDR2 SYDVKM. CDR3 protein: CASSDVTSGRETQYF. The CDR3 nucleotides are TGTGCCAGCAGCGACGTGACTAGCGGGAGGGAGACCCAGTACTTC.

The V gene is TRBV5-1, the J gene TRBJ1-6; D not certain. The V gene lost 0 bases and the J gene lost 0 bases, with 7 bases spanning the gap. CDR3 size: 16 residues. Germline values: CDR1 SGHRS, CDR2 YFSETQ. CDR3 DNA sequence: TGCGCCAGCAGCTTGGAATCGAGCTCCTATAATTCACCCCTCCACTTT. Its translation is CASSLESSSYNSPLHF.

The chain employs TRBV18 and TRBJ1-2, with a weak D call TRBD1 (5 bases). The germline CDR1 and CDR2 sequences are KGHSH and LQKENI. The CDR3 runs 13 residues. V lost 4 bases and J lost 3, with 9 bases in between. CDR3 in amino acids: CASSQGRDYGYTF. CDR3 DNA: TGTGCCAGCTCACAGGGCAGGGACTATGGCTACACCTTC. The full variable domain, rest sourced from reference TRBV18 and TRBJ1-2, is NAGVMQNPRHLVRRRGQEARLRCSPMKGHSHVYWYRQLPEEGLKFMVYLQKENIIDESGMPKERFSAEFPKEGPSILRIQQVVRGDSAAYFCASSQGRDYGYTFGSGTRLTVV.